This T cell receptor beta chain is from a study of control samples from healthy donors and cancer patients. CDR3 size: 15 residues. V shed 3 bases, J shed 2 bases, and the junction held 9 bases outside the gene matches. The germline V gene encodes CDR1 DFQATT and CDR2 SNEGSKA (reference sequence). The data were produced by immunoSEQ multiplex PCR, yet TCRdb's version contains in-frame clones alone and is incomplete. The sample has over 80,000 clones, 91% seen once; the top ten hold 15% to 17%. Sequencing used blood. This receptor was identified in a man aged 25-45 years in good health. The chain joins TRBV20-1 to TRBJ2-7; TRBD2 matches 8 bases. The CDR3 sequence is CSASETGSGTYEQYF. CDR3 DNA sequence: TGCAGTGCTAGTGAGACGGGTAGCGGGACCTACGAGCAGTACTTC.